This is a list of T cell receptor beta chains from one sample in a study of cytomegalovirus exposure and HLA in healthy donors. The data were produced by immunoSEQ multiplex PCR, yet TCRdb's version contains in-frame clones alone and is incomplete. The sample consists of approximately 100,000 clones, more than 65% of them appearing once. Sequencing used PBMCs. These receptors all come from a woman between 45 and 65 years old in good health and CMV-seropositive. Each CDR3 is given with its conserved first and last residue. The size of a clone is reported for some rows only, either as once, few or many, or as a class for expanded clones.

clone_size v_call cdr3_aa
. TRBV11-3 CASSPPGGAEYNEQFF
. TRBV13 CASSLYGVAFSGNTIYF
. TRBV11-2 CASSFPGAPQETQYF
. TRBV6-5 CASRVSGVRGYTF
. TRBV7-8 CASSVYAGVQNIQYF
. TRBV4-1 CASSQGGLAGSYEQYF
. TRBV27 CASSFGLGTVNTEAFF
. TRBV5-4 CASSPWAGVAEAFF
. TRBV7-9 CASSLVIYEQYF
. TRBV30 CAWSTGVGRQETQYF
. TRBV30 CAWSEGQGYQPQHF
. TRBV9 CASSVGQWAANEQYF
many TRBV30 CVTGGDEQFF
. TRBV6-5 CASSRYRGVETQYF
. TRBV6-4 CASSTRTGSEQYF
. TRBV7-9 CASSLLPGGAVAEAFF
few TRBV10-3 CAISGRQVSGANVLTF
. TRBV30 CAWNSNRAPTEAFF
. TRBV6-5 CASSYSNRDQPQHF
once TRBV7-8 CASSLIVTGAGGYTF
. TRBV5-6 CASSPGSEKLFF
. TRBV10-3 CAISALGGASTDTQYF
. TRBV5-1 CASSPWERGGRTGELFF
. TRBV11-3 CASSPGQGLLETQYF
. TRBV27 CASSKWSGQGIYEQYF
. TRBV7-2 CASSPPGGRLDTQYF
few TRBV11-2 CASSLEPVSGTQYF
. TRBV18 CASSILDSNGYTF
few TRBV5-4 CASSYGRQDEQYF
. TRBV15 CATSTEQGAEKLFF
few TRBV7-3 CASSLTRGGEAEAFF
. TRBV7-6 CASSLQVRDRGTGELFF
few TRBV9 CASSKDGNEKLFF
. TRBV9 CASSPPGGNTIYF
once TRBV6-1 CASSLKVAGGEQYF
. TRBV6-5 CASSWEGTGQNTEAFF
. TRBV30 CAWSEDGDIYGYTF
. TRBV30 CAWGTVYNSPFHF
. TRBV6-1 CASSPGMYGYTF
. TRBV30 CAWSPWRTGDEKLFF
medium-sized TRBV5-1 CASSLQGERTEAFF
. TRBV13 CASSLDRVDTQYF
. TRBV7-9 CASSFHIEQYF
. TRBV7-6 CASSSGGNTEAFF
. TRBV7-2 CASSLQGLYEQFF
few TRBV6-5 CASTATGEAFF
. TRBV7-9 CASSRHEGPGTEAFF
. TRBV19 CASNAPGGASTEAFF
. TRBV27 CASSPPGQVRTGETQYF
. TRBV5-1 CASRGQSMNTEAFF
. TRBV5-1 CASSLDPGLGPQHF
. TRBV28 CASRRRGADTQYF
. TRBV14 CASSPQRLPNTEAFF